This passage covers 16 T cell receptor beta chains from one sample sequenced in a study of cytomegalovirus exposure and HLA in healthy donors. PCR primers comprised 60 Vbeta and 13 Jbeta primers. The table came from immunoSEQ multiplex PCR; TCRdb's copy has only in-frame clones and leaves some out. The listing records about 130,000 clones. The sequenced material came from PBMCs. Source of these receptors: a woman aged 40 to 50 in good health and CMV-seropositive.

The rearrangement joins TRBV9 to TRBJ2-1; possible D gene TRBD2, 5 bases. Trimming shortened V by 0 bases and J by 9 bases, and 10 bases separated the two germline ends. In germline, CDR1 is SGDLS, CDR2 YYNGEE. The CDR3 runs 13 residues. CDR3: CASSVEGSSEQFF. In DNA form, the CDR3 reads TGTGCCAGCAGCGTAGAAGGGAGTAGTGAGCAGTTCTTC.

The chain recombines TRBV5-1 with TRBJ1-1, with D unclear. The CDR3 covers 13 residues. Trimming left V 4 bases short and J 1 base short, with 8 bases between. CDR1 and CDR2 from the germline V gene are SGHRS and YFSETQ. CDR3 protein: CASSDYPNTEAFF. The CDR3 nucleotides read TGCGCCAGCAGCGACTATCCGAACACTGAAGCTTTCTTT.

V is TRBV18 and J is TRBJ2-7; TRBD2 aligns across 7 bases. In germline, CDR1 is KGHSH, CDR2 LQKENI. This CDR3 comprises 14 residues. With 2 bases clipped from V and 7 bases from J, the junction kept 8 bases outside the gene matches. CDR3 residues: CASSPSFGGEEQYF. The CDR3 region has the DNA TGTGCCAGCTCACCATCGTTTGGGGGGGAAGAGCAGTACTTC.

The rearrangement links TRBV5-1 to TRBJ2-7; 7 nucleotides align to TRBD2. V was clipped by 0 bases and J by 4 bases; unmatched bases: 10. The CDR3 runs to 16 residues. Looked up from germline, CDR1 is SGHRS and CDR2 is YFSETQ. The CDR3 is CASSLAYQREQYEQYF. The CDR3 region has the DNA TGCGCCAGCAGCTTGGCCTACCAGCGGGAACAGTACGAGCAGTACTTC. The full variable domain, completed using reference TRBV5-1 and TRBJ2-7, is KAGVTQTPRYLIKTRGQQVTLSCSPISGHRSVSWYQQTPGQGLQFLFEYFSETQRNKGNFPGRFSGRQFSNSRSEMNVSTLELGDSALYLCASSLAYQREQYEQYFGPGTRLTVT.

On this clone: Other DNA sequences within the sample encode an identical CDR3. The CDR3 here is CASSRDNSNQPQHF. The CDR3 bases are TGTGCCAGCAGCCGGGACAATAGCAATCAGCCCCAGCATTTT. This rearrangement joins TRBV28 to TRBJ1-5; TRBD1 is a possible D gene (6 bases). In germline, CDR1 is MDHEN, CDR2 SYDVKM. The CDR3 is 14 residues long. The V and J ends lost 6 bases and 0 bases respectively, with 9 bases between them.

The chain links TRBV14 to TRBJ1-3; D is unclear. V gave up 1 base and J gave up 1 base, with 5 bases separating them. CDR3 length: 14 residues. Per the germline V gene, CDR1 is SGHDN and CDR2 is FVKESK. CDR3 residues: CASSQARSGNTIYF. The DNA of the CDR3 is TGTGCCAGCAGCCAAGCCAGATCTGGAAACACCATATATTTT. The whole variable domain, remainder taken from reference TRBV14 and TRBJ1-3, is EAGVTQFPSHSVIEKGQTVTLRCDPISGHDNLYWYRRVMGKEIKFLLHFVKESKQDESGMPNNRFLAERTGGTYSTLKVQPAELEDSGVYFCASSQARSGNTIYFGEGSWLTVV.

The chain couples TRBV5-1 to TRBJ2-5; TRBD1 might be the D (5 bases). Germline V gives CDR1 SGHRS, CDR2 YFSETQ. This CDR3 has 14 amino acids. Here the CDR3 DNA reads TGCGCGAGTTTTCCAGGGCCTGGGGCAGAGACCCAGTACTTC. Protein: CASFPGPGAETQYF.

Remarks on this clone: The identical CDR3 is also encoded by other nucleotide sequences in the sample. The chain is built from TRBV14 and TRBJ1-1; D unresolved. This CDR3 has 12 amino acids. V lost 3 bases and J 8 bases, leaving 10 bases between the germline ends. Germline V gene sequence: CDR1 SGHDN, CDR2 FVKESK. The CDR3 DNA follows: TGTGCCAGCAGCCAGAGGAATACCGAAGCTTTCTTT. As protein: CASSQRNTEAFF.

The chain joins TRBV27 to TRBJ2-7; tentatively, D is TRBD2 (7 bases). The CDR3 extends over 15 amino acids. Trimming left V 7 bases short and J 6 bases short, with 22 bases between. Germline CDR1 reads MNHEY; CDR2 reads SMNVEV (reference sequence). CDR3 in amino acids: CASKRGGSLYGEQYF. The CDR3 bases are TGTGCCAGCAAAAGGGGGGGTTCCCTATATGGCGAGCAGTACTTC.

The V call is TRBV2, the J call TRBJ2-1, with TRBD1 matching 10 bases. Germline V CDR1 and CDR2: SNHLY, FYNNEI. The CDR3 has 19 amino acids. The trim removed 7 bases at V and 6 bases at J, leaving 21 bases unmatched. In DNA, the CDR3 is TGTGCCAGCACCACCCAAAAGACAGGGGGCCCCAGGACAAGCAATGAGCAGTTCTTC. Translation gives CASTTQKTGGPRTSNEQFF.

The chain employs TRBV7-3 and TRBJ1-2, with a tentative D call TRBD1 (6 bases). V was clipped by 2 bases and J by 3 bases, with 16 bases between them. This CDR3 is 16 amino acids long. Looked up from germline, CDR1 is SGHTA and CDR2 is FQGTGA. CDR3 DNA sequence: TGTGCCAGCAGCTTAGATAGCCAGGGGCGATACTATGGCTACACCTTC. It is translated as CASSLDSQGRYYGYTF.

V usage is TRBV21-1 and J usage is TRBJ2-7; the DNA was not used to check the table's D call, TRBD1. TRBV21-1 is given as a pseudogene. CDR3 length equals 13 residues. CDR3 loop: CASIKTVLYEQYF. CDR3 coding DNA: TGTGCCAGCATCAAGACAGTCCTCTACGAGCAGTACTTC.

The chain links TRBV5-1 to TRBJ2-7; no firm D call. CDR3 length: 13 amino acids. Germline V CDR1 and CDR2: SGHRS, YFSETQ. V was clipped by 3 bases and J by 3 bases, with 10 bases between them. For the CDR3, the DNA is TGCGCCAGCAGCTCGAGACAAGGCTACGAGCAGTACTTC. This translates into CASSSRQGYEQYF. The full variable domain, with the rest looked up from reference TRBV5-1 and TRBJ2-7, is KAGVTQTPRYLIKTRGQQVTLSCSPISGHRSVSWYQQTPGQGLQFLFEYFSETQRNKGNFPGRFSGRQFSNSRSEMNVSTLELGDSALYLCASSSRQGYEQYFGPGTRLTVT.

This chain joins TRBV27 and TRBJ2-2, with D possibly matching TRBD2 (5 bases). The CDR3 contains 12 residues. V lost 6 bases, J lost 7 bases, and 9 bases lay in between. Per germline, CDR1 MNHEY and CDR2 SMNVEV (reference sequence). The CDR3 spells CASRPGVGELFF. The DNA of the CDR3 is TGTGCCAGCAGACCCGGGGTCGGGGAGCTGTTTTTT.

The V call is TRBV7-8, the J call TRBJ2-1; 7 nucleotides line up with TRBD2. The CDR3 covers 14 residues. The V gene end was trimmed by 4 bases and the J gene end by 8 bases; junction bases not matched to a gene: 8. CDR1 is SGHVS, CDR2 FQNEAQ, per germline. This CDR3 is CASSSLGGGYEQFF. CDR3 bases: TGTGCCAGCAGCTCCCTGGGGGGGGGTTATGAGCAGTTCTTC.

The chain employs TRBV28 and TRBJ2-7; 8 nucleotides line up with TRBD2. The CDR3 is 13 amino acids. J lost 7 bases, V lost 2 bases, and 4 bases had no gene match. Germline CDR1 reads MDHEN; CDR2 reads SYDVKM. As DNA, the CDR3 is TGTGCCAGCAGTTTAGAGGTAGCGGGGGAGCAGTACTTC. Translated: CASSLEVAGEQYF.